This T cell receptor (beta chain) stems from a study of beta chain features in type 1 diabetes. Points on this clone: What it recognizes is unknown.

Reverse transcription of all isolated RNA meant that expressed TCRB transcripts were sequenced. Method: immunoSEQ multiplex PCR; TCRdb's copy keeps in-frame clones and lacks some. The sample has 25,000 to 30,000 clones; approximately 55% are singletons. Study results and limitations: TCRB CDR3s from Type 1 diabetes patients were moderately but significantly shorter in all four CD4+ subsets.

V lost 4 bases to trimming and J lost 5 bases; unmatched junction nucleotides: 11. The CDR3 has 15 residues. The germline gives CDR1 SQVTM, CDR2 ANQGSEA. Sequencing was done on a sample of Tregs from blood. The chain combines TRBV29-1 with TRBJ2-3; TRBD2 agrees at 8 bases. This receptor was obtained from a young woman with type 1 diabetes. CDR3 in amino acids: CSVVLGGGLRDTQYF. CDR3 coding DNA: TGCAGCGTTGTCCTCGGGGGGGGACTACGAGATACGCAGTATTTT.